This T cell receptor beta chain was recorded in a study of blood T cells in healthy people across ages. Comment on this clonotype: The antigen is not known.

Using a J-beta primer mix together with a sample-barcoded 5' primer, a second PCR was run for about 6 to 12 cycles. TCRdb ran MiXCR on the 5' RACE reads and lists one entry per CDR3 protein. The sample has around 1.5 million distinct CDR3 sequences, roughly 32% seen once. Study findings and constraints: TCR beta diversity correlated strongly with naive T cell percentage.

Between the trimmed V and J ends, which lost 6 bases and 6 bases, there was a span of 14 bases. Germline V gene data show CDR1 as MNHEY and CDR2 as SVGAGI. The CDR3 has 14 residues. V is TRBV6-5 and J is TRBJ1-4; D possibly corresponds to TRBD1 (6 bases). This TCR was sampled from a woman in her 30s in good health. The material sequenced was blood. CDR3 coding DNA: TGTGCCAGCAGAATACAGGGATGGGATGAAAAACTGTTTTTT. As protein: CASRIQGWDEKLFF.